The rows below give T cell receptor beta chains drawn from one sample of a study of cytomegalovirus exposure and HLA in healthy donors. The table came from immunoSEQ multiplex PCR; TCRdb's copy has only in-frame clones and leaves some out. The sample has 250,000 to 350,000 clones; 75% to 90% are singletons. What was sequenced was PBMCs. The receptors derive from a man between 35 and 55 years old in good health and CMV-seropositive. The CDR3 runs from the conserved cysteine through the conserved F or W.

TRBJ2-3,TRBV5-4,CASSAGTSGMADTQYF
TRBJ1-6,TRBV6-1,CASSEDREGPPLHF
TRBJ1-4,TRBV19,CASRSRGSTNEKLFF
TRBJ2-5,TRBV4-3,CASSRLAGVGETQYF
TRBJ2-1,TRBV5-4,CASSLTSGAYNEQFF
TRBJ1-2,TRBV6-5,CASSEQGYGYTF
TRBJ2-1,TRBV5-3,CARSLEASGRAWSDNEQFF
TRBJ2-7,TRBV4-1,CASSRTVAGGTYEQYF
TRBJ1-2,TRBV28,CASSFEDGPTRPYGYTF
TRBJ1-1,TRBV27,CASSSYLGQGLNTEAFF
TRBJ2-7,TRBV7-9,CASTVTGEGNSYEQYF
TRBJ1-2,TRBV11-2,CASSADGYTF
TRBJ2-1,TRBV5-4,CASSGPAEYNEQFF
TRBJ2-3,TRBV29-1,CSVDLQAISTDTQYF
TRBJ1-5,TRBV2,CATTEDSNQPQHF
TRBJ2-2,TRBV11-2,CASSVRDREKVGELFF
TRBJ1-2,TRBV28,CASTESIGTDNYGYTF
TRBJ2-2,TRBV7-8,CASSYPGLAGVDTGELFF
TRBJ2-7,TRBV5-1,CASSLLANPGEQYF
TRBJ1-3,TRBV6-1,CAALPGAGNTIYF
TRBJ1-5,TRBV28,CASSLRGIDSNQPQHF